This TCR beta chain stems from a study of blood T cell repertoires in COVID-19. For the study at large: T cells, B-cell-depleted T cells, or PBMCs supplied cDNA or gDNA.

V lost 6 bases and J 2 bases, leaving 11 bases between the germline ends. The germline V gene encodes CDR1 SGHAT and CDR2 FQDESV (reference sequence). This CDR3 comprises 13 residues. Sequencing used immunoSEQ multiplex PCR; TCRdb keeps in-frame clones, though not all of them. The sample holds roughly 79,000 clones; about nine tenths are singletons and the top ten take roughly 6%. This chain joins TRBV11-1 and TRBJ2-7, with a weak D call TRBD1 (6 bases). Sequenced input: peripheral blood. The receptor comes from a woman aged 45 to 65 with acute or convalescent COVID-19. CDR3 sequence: CASRLTGAYEQYF. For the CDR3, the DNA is TGTGCCAGCAGGCTGACAGGAGCCTACGAGCAGTACTTC.